This T cell receptor beta chain was observed in a study of blood T cell repertoires in COVID-19. One Seattle source followed patients from active infection through their disease course. The ends were cut back, 3 bases at V and 1 base at J, with 15 bases in the middle. In germline, CDR1 is GTSNPN, CDR2 SVGIG (reference sequence). This CDR3 spans 15 amino acids. This clone was found once. Some clones are missing from TCRdb's copy, which holds only in-frame ones; the method was immunoSEQ multiplex PCR. The sample has tens of thousands of clones, less than 95% seen once; the top ten hold 6.5% to 8.5%. Sequenced sample: peripheral blood. The sequence derives from a man younger than 30 with COVID-19, enrolled during active disease. The V and J genes are TRBV30 and TRBJ1-1; D may be TRBD1 (5 bases). The CDR3 is CAWSGNRIWNTEAFF. The CDR3 nucleotides are TGTGCCTGGAGCGGAAACAGGATATGGAACACTGAAGCTTTCTTT.